This TCR beta chain was profiled in a study of TIL therapy for anti-PD-1-resistant metastatic lung cancer. As for the study in general: Tumor harvest preceded PD-1/PD-L1 blockade, followed by nivolumab treatment. Tumors had a median PD-L1 proportion score of roughly 5.7%. Most patients had lung adenocarcinoma; a few tumors were EGFR-mutant, two ALK-rearranged; half smoked currently or formerly. Whole-study results and caveats: Treatment-naive, never-smoker and oncogene-addicted patients were overrepresented in this highly selected cohort.

Germline values: CDR1 SGHVS, CDR2 FQNEAQ. The CDR3 contains 16 residues. V dropped 2 bases and J dropped 5; count of bases not matched to a gene: 11. This sample's time point: pre-treatment sample, taken before nivolumab and TIL therapy. Worth noting for this clone: Its antigen remains unknown.

This was the immunoSEQ v3 assay. Profiled with immunoSEQ multiplex PCR; TCRdb holds only in-frame clones, not every one. Of more than 20,000 clones detected, around 70% appear once; the ten largest clones hold about 2.1%. The input for sequencing was blood, taken at baseline. This clonotype originated in a person aged 25-80 years with non-small cell lung cancer. The rearrangement joins TRBV7-8 to TRBJ2-5; 7 nucleotides match TRBD2. The CDR3 sequence: CASSLLTSTQKETQYF. The DNA of the CDR3 is TGTGCCAGCAGCTTACTGACTAGCACACAGAAGGAGACCCAGTACTTC.